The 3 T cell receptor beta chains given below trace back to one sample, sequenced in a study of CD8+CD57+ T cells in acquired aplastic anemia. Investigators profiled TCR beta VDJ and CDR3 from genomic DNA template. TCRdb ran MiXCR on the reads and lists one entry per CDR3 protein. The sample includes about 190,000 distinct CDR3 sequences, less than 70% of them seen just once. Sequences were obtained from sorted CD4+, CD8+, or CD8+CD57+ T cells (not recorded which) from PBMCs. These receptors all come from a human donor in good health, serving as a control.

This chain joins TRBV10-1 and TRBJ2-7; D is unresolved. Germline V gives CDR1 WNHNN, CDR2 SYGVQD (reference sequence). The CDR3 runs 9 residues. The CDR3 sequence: CPRTVEQYF. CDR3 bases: TGCCCCCGAACAGTTGAGCAGTACTTC.

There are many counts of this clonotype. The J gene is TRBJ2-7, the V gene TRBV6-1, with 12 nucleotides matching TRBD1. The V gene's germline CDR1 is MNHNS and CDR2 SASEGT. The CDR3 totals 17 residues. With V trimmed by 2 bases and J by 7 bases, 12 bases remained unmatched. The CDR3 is CASSESLLGQGAGEQYF. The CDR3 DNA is TGTGCCAGCAGTGAATCTCTGTTGGGACAGGGGGCCGGGGAGCAGTACTTC.

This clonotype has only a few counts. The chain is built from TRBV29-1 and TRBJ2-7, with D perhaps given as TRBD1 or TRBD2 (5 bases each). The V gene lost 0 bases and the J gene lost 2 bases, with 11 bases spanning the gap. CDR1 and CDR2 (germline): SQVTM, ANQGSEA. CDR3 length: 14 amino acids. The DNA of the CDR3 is TGCAGCGTTGAAGATGGGGACCCCCCCTACGAGCAGTACTTC. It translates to CSVEDGDPPYEQYF.